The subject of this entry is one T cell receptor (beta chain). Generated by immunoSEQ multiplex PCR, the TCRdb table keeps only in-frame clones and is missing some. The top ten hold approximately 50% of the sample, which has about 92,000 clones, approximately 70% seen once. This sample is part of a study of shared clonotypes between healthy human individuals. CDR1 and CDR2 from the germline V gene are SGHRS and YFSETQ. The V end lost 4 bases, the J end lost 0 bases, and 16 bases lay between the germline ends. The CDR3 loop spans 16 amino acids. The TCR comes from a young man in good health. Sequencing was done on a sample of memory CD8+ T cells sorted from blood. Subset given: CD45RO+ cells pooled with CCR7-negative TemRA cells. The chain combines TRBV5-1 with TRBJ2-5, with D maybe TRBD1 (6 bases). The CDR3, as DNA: TGCGCCAGCAGCCCTGGACAGACGCCGTACCAAGAGACCCAGTACTTC. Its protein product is CASSPGQTPYQETQYF.